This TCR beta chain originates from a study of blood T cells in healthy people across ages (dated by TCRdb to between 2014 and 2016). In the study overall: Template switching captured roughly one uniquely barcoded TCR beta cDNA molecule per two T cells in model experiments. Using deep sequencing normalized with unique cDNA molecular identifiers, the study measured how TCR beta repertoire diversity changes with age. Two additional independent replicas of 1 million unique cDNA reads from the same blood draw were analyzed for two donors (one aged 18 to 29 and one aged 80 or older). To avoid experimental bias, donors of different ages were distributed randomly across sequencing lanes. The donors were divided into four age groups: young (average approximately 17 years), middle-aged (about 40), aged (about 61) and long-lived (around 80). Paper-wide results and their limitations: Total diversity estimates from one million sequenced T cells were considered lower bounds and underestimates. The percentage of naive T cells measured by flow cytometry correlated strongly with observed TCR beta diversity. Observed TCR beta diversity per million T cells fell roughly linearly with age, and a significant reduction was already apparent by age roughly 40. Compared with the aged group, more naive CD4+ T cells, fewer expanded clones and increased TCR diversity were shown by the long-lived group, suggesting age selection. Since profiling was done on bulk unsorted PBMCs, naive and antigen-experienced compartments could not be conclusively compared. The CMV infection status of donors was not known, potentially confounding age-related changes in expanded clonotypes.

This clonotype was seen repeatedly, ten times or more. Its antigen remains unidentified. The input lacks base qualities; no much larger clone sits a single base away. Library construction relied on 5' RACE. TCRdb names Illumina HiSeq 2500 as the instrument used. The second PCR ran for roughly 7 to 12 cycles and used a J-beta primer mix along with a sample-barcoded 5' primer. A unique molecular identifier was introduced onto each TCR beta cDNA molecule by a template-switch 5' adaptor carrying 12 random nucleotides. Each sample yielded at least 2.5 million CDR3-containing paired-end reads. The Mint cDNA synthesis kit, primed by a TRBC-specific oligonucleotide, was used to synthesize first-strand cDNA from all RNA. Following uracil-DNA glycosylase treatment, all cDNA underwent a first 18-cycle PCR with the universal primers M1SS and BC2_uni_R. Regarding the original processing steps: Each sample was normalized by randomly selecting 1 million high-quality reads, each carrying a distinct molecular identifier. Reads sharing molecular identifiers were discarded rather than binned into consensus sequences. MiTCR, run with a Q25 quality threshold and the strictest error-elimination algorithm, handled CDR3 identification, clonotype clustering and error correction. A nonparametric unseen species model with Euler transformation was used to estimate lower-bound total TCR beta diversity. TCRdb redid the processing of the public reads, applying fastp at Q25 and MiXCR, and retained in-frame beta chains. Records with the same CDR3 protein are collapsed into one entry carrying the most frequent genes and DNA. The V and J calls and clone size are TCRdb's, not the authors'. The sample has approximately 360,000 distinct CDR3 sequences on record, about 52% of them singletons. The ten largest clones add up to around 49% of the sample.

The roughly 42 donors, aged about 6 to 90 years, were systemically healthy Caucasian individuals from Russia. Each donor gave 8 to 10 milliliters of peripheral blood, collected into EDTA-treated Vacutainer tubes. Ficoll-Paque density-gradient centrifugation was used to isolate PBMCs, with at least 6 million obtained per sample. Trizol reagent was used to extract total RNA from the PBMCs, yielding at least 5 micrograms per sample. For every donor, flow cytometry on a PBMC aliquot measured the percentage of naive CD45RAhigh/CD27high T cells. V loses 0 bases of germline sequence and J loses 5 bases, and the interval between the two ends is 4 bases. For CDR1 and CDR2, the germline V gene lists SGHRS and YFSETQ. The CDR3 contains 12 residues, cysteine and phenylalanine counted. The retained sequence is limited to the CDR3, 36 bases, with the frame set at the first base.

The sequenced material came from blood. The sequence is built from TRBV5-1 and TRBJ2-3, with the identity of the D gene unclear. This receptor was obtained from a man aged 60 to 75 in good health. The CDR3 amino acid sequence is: CASSLAQDTQYF. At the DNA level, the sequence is TGCGCCAGCAGCTTGGCTCAAGATACGCAGTATTTT.